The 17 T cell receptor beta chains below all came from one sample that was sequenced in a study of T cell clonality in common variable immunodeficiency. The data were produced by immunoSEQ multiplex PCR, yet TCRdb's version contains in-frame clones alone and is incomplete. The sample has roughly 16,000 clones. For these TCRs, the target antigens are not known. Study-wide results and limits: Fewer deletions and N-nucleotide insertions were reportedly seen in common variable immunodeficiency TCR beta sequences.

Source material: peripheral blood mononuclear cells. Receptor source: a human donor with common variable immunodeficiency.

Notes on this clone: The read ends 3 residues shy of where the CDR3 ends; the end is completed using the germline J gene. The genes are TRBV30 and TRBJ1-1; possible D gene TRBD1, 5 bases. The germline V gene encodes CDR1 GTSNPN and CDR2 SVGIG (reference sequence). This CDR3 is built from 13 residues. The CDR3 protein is CAWISGMRGEAFF. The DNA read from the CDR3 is TGTGCCTGGATCTCAGGGATGCGGGGGGAA.

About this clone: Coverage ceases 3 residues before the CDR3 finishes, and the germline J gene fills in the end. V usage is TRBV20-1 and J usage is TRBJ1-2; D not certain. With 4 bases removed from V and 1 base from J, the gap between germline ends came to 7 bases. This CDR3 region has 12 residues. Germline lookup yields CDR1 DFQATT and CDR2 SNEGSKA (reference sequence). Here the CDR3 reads CSATADNYGYTF. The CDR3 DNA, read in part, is TGCAGTGCTACGGCGGATAACTATGGC.

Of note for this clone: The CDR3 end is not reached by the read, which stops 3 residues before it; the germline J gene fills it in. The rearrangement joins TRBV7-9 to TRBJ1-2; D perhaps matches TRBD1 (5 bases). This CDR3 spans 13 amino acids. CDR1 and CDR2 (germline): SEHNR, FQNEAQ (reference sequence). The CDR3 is CASSRREGSGYTF. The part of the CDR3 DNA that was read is TGTGCCAGCAGCCGGAGGGAGGGGAGCGGC.

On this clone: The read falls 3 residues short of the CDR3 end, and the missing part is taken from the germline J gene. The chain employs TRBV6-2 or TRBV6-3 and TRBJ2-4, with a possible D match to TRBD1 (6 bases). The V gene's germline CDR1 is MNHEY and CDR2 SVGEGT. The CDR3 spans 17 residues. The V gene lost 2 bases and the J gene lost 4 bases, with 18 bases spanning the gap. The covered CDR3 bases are TGTGCCAGCAGTTACGTTCCACAGGGTGCCCTTAAAAACATT. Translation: CASSYVPQGALKNI. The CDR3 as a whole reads CASSYVPQGALKNIQYF.

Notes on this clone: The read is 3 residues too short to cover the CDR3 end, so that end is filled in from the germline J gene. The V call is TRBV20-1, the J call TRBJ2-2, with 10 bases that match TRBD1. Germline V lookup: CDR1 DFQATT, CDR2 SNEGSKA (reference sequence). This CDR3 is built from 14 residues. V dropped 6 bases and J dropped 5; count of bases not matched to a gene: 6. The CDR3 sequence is CSARRDRGTGELFF. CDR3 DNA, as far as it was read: TGCAGTGCCCGACGGGACAGGGGTACCGGGGAG.

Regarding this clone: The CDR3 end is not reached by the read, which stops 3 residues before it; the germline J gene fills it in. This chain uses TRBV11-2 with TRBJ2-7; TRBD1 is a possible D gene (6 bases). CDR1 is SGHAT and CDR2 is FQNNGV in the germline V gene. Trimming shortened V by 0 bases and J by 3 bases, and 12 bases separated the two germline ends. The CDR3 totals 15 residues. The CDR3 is CASSLEGATGYEQYF. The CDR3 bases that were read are TGTGCCAGCAGCTTAGAGGGGGCTACTGGCTACGAG.

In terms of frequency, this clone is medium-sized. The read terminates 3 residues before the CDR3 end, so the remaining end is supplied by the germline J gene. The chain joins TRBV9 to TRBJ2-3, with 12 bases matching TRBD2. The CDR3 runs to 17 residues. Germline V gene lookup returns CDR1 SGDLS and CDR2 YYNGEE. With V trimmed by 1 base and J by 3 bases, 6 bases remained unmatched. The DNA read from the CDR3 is TGTGCCAGCAGCGTACATCGACTAGCGGGGGTGACAGATACG. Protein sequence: CASSVHRLAGVTDT. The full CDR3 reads CASSVHRLAGVTDTQYF. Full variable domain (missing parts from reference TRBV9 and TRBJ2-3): DSGVTQTPKHLITATGQRVTLRCSPRSGDLSVYWYQQSLDQGLQFLIQYYNGEERAKGNILERFSAQQFPDLHSELNLSSLELGDSALYFCASSVHRLAGVTDTQYFGPGTRLTVL.

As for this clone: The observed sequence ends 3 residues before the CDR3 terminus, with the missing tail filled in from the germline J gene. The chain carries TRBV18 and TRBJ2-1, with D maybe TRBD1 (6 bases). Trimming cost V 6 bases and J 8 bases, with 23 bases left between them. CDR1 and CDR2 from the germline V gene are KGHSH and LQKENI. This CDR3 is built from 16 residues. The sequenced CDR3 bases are TGTGCCAGCTCGCAGGGGTCCCCTACCCTAAGGGATGAG. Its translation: CASSQGSPTLRDE. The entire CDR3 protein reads CASSQGSPTLRDEQFF.

The CDR3 sequence: CASSAGQPSSGNTIYF. The part of the CDR3 DNA that was read is TGTGCCAGCAGTGCAGGCCAGCCGTCCTCTGGAAACACC. The chain carries TRBV6-1 and TRBJ1-3; D is ambiguous. From the germline J gene comes the end of the CDR3, since the read stops 3 residues before it. The CDR3 runs 16 residues. V was trimmed by 4 bases and J by 0 bases, leaving 13 bases between them. Germline V gives CDR1 MNHNS, CDR2 SASEGT.

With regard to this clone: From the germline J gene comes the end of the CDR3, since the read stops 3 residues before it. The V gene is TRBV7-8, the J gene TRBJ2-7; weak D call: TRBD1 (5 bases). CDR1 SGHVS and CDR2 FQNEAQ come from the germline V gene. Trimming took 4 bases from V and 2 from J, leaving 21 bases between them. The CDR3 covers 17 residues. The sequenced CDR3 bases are TGTGCCAGCAGCTCAGCCTTTTCTAGAAGACAGACCTACGAG. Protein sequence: CASSSAFSRRQTYE. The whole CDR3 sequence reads CASSSAFSRRQTYEQYF.

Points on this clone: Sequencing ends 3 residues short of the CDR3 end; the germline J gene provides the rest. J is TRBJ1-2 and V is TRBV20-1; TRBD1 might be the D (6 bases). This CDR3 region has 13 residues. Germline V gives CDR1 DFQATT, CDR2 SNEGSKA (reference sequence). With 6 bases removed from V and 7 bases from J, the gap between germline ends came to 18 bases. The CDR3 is CSAIRDRIAGYTF. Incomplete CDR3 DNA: TGCAGTGCCATACGTGACAGGATCGCTGGC.

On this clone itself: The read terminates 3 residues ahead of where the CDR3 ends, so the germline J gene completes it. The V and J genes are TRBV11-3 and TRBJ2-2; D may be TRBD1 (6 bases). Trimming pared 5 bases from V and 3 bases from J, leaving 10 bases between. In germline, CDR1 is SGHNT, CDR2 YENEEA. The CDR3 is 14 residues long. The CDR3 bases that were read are TGTGCCAGCAGCCATGGGGGCCACACCGGGGAG. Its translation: CASSHGGHTGE. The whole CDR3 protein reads CASSHGGHTGELFF.

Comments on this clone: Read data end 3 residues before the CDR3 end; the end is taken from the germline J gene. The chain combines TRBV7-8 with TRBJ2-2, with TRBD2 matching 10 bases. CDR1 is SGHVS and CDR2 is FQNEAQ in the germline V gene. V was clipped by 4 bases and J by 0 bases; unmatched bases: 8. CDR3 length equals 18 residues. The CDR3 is CASSSRPGTSANTGELFF. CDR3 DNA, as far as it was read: TGTGCCAGCAGCTCCCGCCCTGGGACTAGCGCGAACACCGGGGAG. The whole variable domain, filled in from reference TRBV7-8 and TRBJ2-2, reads GAGVSQSPRYKVAKRGQDVALRCDPISGHVSLFWYQQALGQGPEFLTYFQNEAQLDKSGLPSDRFFAERPEGSVSTLKIQRTQQEDSAVYLCASSSRPGTSANTGELFFGEGSRLTVL.

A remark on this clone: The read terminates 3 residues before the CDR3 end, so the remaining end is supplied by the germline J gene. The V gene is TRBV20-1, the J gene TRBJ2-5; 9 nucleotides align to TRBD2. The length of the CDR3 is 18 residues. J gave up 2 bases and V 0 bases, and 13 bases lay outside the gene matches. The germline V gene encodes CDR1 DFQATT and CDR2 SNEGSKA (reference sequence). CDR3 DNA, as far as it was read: TGCAGTGCTAGAGACGCGGCGGGAGGGCCAACGGGGCAAGAGACC. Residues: CSARDAAGGPTGQET. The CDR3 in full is CSARDAAGGPTGQETQYF.

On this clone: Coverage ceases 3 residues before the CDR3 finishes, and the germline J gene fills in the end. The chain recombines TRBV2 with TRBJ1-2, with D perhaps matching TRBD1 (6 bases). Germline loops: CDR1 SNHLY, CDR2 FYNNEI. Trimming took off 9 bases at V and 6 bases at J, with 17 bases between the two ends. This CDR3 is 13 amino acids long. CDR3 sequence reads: CASWKGGSDGYTF. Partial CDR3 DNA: TGTGCCAGTTGGAAGGGGGGGAGTGATGGC.

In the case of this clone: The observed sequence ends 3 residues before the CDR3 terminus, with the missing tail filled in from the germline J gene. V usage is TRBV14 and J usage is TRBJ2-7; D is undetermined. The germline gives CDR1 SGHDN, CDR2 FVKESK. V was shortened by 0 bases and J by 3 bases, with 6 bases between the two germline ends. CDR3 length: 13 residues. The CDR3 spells CASSQDPVYEQYF. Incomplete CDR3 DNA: TGTGCCAGCAGCCAAGATCCAGTCTACGAG.

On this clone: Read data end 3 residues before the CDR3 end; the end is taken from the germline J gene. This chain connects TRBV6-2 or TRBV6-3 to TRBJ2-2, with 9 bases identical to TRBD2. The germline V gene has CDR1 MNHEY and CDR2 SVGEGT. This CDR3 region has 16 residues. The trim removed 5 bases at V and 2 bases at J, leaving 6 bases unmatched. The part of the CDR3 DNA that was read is TGTGCCAGCAGTCTCGGGCTAGCGGGAAACACCGGGGAG. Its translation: CASSLGLAGNTGE. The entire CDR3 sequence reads CASSLGLAGNTGELFF.